Shown below are 21 T cell receptor beta chains from a single sample sequenced in a study of cytomegalovirus exposure and HLA in healthy donors. PCR primers comprised 60 Vbeta and 13 Jbeta primers. Clones were read by immunoSEQ multiplex PCR, and TCRdb kept only the in-frame ones, dropping some. The sample consists of 200,000 to 250,000 clones, 85% to 90% of them appearing once. Sequencing was performed on PBMCs. The receptors shown here come from a human donor in good health.

The gene calls are TRBV5-4 and TRBJ2-2; a weak D match, TRBD2 (5 bases). The CDR3 length is 16 residues. The V gene's germline CDR1 is SGHNT and CDR2 YYREEE (reference sequence). The ends were cut back, 0 bases at V and 0 bases at J, with 9 bases in the middle. This CDR3 reads CASSLGGGSNTGELFF. CDR3 in DNA: TGTGCCAGCAGCTTGGGTGGAGGATCGAACACCGGGGAGCTGTTTTTT.

V gene TRBV2 combines with J gene TRBJ2-6; maybe TRBD2 (5 bases). The CDR3 runs 14 residues. The V and J ends lost 11 bases and 2 bases respectively, with 13 bases between them. Germline V gives CDR1 SNHLY, CDR2 FYNNEI. The DNA for the CDR3 is TGTGCCTGTACCGGGGTCCCTGGGGCCAACGTCCTGACTTTC. This sequence encodes CACTGVPGANVLTF.

The chain recombines TRBV28 with TRBJ2-5; tentative D call: TRBD2 (5 bases). CDR1 MDHEN and CDR2 SYDVKM come from the germline V gene. The CDR3 has 15 residues. V was clipped by 3 bases and J by 5 bases, with 16 bases between them. The CDR3 here is CASSLGDLHRETQYF. CDR3 nucleotides: TGTGCCAGCAGTTTGGGAGACTTACATAGGGAGACCCAGTACTTC.

The chain couples TRBV11-3 to TRBJ2-4; D perhaps matches TRBD2 (6 bases). The germline V gene has CDR1 SGHNT and CDR2 YENEEA. This CDR3 has 18 residues. Trimming removed 6 bases from V and 2 bases from J, with 23 bases in between. DNA for the CDR3: TGTGCCAGCAGAATAGACCGGGACTCCCTTTGGACCAAAAACATTCAGTACTTC. This gives the protein CASRIDRDSLWTKNIQYF.

CDR3 DNA: TGTGCCAGCAGCCCCAGGGGTGGTGAGCAGTTCTTC. Its protein product is CASSPRGGEQFF. This chain connects TRBV7-3 to TRBJ2-1; possibly TRBD1 for D (6 bases). Per the germline V gene, CDR1 is SGHTA and CDR2 is FQGTGA. The CDR3 sequence is 12 residues long. Trimming cost V 5 bases and J 9 bases, with 11 bases left between them.

The rearrangement uses TRBV2 and TRBJ2-7; TRBD2 agrees at 11 bases. Unmatched junction bases numbered 8, after V lost 6 bases and J lost 4 bases. CDR3 length: 15 residues. Germline CDR1 SNHLY, CDR2 FYNNEI. The CDR3 protein is CASRARLAGLYEQYF. CDR3 nucleotides: TGTGCCAGCAGGGCTAGACTAGCGGGACTTTACGAGCAGTACTTC.

J is TRBJ2-7 and V is TRBV9; 8 nucleotides match TRBD1. The junction had 11 bases not matched to a gene; V was cut back by 2 bases and J by 1 base. The germline V gene has CDR1 SGDLS and CDR2 YYNGEE. This CDR3 has 17 residues. The CDR3 bases are TGTGCCAGCAGCGTCGGACCTGGACAGGGAATTTCCTACGAGCAGTACTTC. Its translation is CASSVGPGQGISYEQYF.

The chain links TRBV7-9 to TRBJ2-2; weak D call: TRBD1 (6 bases). The germline V gene encodes CDR1 SEHNR and CDR2 FQNEAQ (reference sequence). V dropped 5 bases and J dropped 2 bases, with 15 bases sitting between them. CDR3 length equals 16 residues. CDR3 residues: CASSRPDSLNTGELFF. The CDR3 DNA reads TGTGCCAGCAGCCGACCGGACAGCCTTAACACCGGGGAGCTGTTTTTT.

This clone was observed a few times. This chain uses TRBV7-9 with TRBJ2-6; D is ambiguous. Looked up from germline, CDR1 is SEHNR and CDR2 is FQNEAQ (reference sequence). This CDR3 is 15 amino acids long. V lost 5 bases, J lost 3 bases, and 11 bases lay in between. Here the CDR3 reads CASSIFGVGANVLTF. CDR3 sequence (DNA): TGTGCCAGCAGCATCTTCGGTGTTGGGGCCAACGTCCTGACTTTC.

The sample holds one count of this clone. The chain joins TRBV5-5 to TRBJ2-4; TRBD2 is a possible D gene (5 bases). The CDR3 is 15 amino acids. The V and J ends lost 2 bases and 8 bases respectively, with 17 bases between them. Germline V gives CDR1 SGHKS, CDR2 YYEKEE (reference sequence). The chain's CDR3 is CASSFSVSRGYIQYF. CDR3 nucleotide sequence: TGTGCCAGCAGCTTTAGCGTCTCCCGCGGGTACATTCAGTACTTC. Supplemented by reference TRBV5-5 and TRBJ2-4, the full variable domain reads DAGVTQSPTHLIKTRGQQVTLRCSPISGHKSVSWYQQVLGQGPQFIFQYYEKEERGRGNFPDRFSARQFPNYSSELNVNALLLGDSALYLCASSFSVSRGYIQYFGAGTRLSVL.

The chain has TRBV14 and TRBJ1-4, with D possibly being TRBD1 (5 bases). The CDR3 has 16 amino acids. Germline V gene sequence: CDR1 SGHDN, CDR2 FVKESK. Trimming pared 0 bases from V and 3 bases from J, leaving 11 bases between. The CDR3 loop is CASSQDLETANEKLFF. The CDR3 DNA reads TGTGCCAGCAGCCAAGATCTGGAGACAGCTAATGAAAAACTGTTTTTT.

Only one count was recorded for this clone. The J gene is TRBJ1-6, the V gene TRBV6-5; no reliable D call. The CDR3 spans 13 residues. Germline V gene sequence: CDR1 MNHEY, CDR2 SVGAGI. Trimming left V 1 base short and J 12 bases short, with 10 bases between. CDR3 coding DNA: TGTGCCAGCAGTTACTTTGAGGGAGGACCCCTCCACTTT. Amino acid sequence: CASSYFEGGPLHF.

The rearrangement joins TRBV28 to TRBJ1-1, with D possibly being TRBD1 (5 bases). The germline V and J ends were trimmed by 4 bases and 0 bases, with 9 bases remaining between them. Looked up from germline, CDR1 is MDHEN and CDR2 is SYDVKM. The CDR3 length is 14 residues. DNA of the CDR3: TGTGCCAGCAGTTCGCAGGGTATGAACACTGAAGCTTTCTTT. Translating it yields CASSSQGMNTEAFF.

The V call is TRBV9, the J call TRBJ2-6, with 12 bases lining up with TRBD2. V lost 2 bases, J lost 1 base, and 4 bases stayed unmatched. This CDR3 has 18 residues. The germline V gene has CDR1 SGDLS and CDR2 YYNGEE. The DNA of the CDR3 is TGTGCCAGCAGCGTGACTAGCGGGGGATTGTCTGGGGCCAACGTCCTGACTTTC. Protein: CASSVTSGGLSGANVLTF.

The chain combines TRBV4-1 with TRBJ2-5; 7 bases are shared with TRBD1. With V trimmed by 4 bases and J by 5 bases, 4 bases remained unmatched. The germline CDR1 and CDR2 sequences are MGHRA and YSYEKL. The CDR3 runs to 13 residues. CDR3 nucleotides: TGCGCCAGCAGCCTTATGACAGGGGAGACCCAGTACTTC. This translates into CASSLMTGETQYF.

The chain carries TRBV29-1 and TRBJ1-1; possible D gene TRBD1, 5 bases. Trimming shortened V by 7 bases and J by 1 base, and 13 bases separated the two germline ends. Germline loops: CDR1 SQVTM, CDR2 ANQGSEA. The CDR3 extends over 13 amino acids. The CDR3 spells CSAKTVQNTEAFF. The CDR3 DNA reads as TGCAGCGCCAAGACAGTACAGAACACTGAAGCTTTCTTT.

The gene calls are TRBV4-2 and TRBJ2-1; a possible D gene is TRBD2 (5 bases). Germline CDR1 is LGHNA and CDR2 is YNFKEQ. CDR3 size: 15 residues. V was pared by 0 bases and J by 2 bases, with 8 bases between. CDR3 protein: CASSQERDPYNEQFF. The CDR3 region has the DNA TGTGCCAGCAGCCAAGAGAGGGATCCCTACAATGAGCAGTTCTTC.

The chain uses TRBV7-2 and TRBJ2-7, with no clear D. V lost 2 bases and J 0 bases, leaving 5 bases between the germline ends. The germline CDR1 and CDR2 sequences are SGHTA and FQGNSA. This CDR3 is built from 13 residues. In DNA form, the CDR3 reads TGTGCCAGCAGCTTATCTGTCTCCTACGAGCAGTACTTC. The encoded protein is CASSLSVSYEQYF. The full variable domain, its missing parts supplied by reference TRBV7-2 and TRBJ2-7, is GAGVSQSPSNKVTEKGKDVELRCDPISGHTALYWYRQSLGQGLEFLIYFQGNSAPDKSGLPSDRFSAERTGGSVSTLTIQRTQQEDSAVYLCASSLSVSYEQYFGPGTRLTVT.

V and J are TRBV5-4 and TRBJ2-2, with a tentative D call TRBD1 (6 bases). With 4 bases removed from V and 0 bases from J, the gap between germline ends came to 16 bases. Per the germline V gene, CDR1 is SGHNT and CDR2 is YYREEE (reference sequence). The CDR3 runs 17 residues. The DNA of the CDR3 is TGTGCCAGCAGCCTATCGGGCAGGGGACCGAACACCGGGGAGCTGTTTTTT. Its protein product is CASSLSGRGPNTGELFF.

V gene TRBV7-9 combines with J gene TRBJ2-7; D remains unclear. Germline values: CDR1 SEHNR, CDR2 FQNEAQ (reference sequence). V was shortened by 8 bases and J by 7 bases, with 18 bases between the two germline ends. The CDR3 contains 13 residues. This chain's CDR3 is CASHNALPGEQYF. Here the CDR3 DNA reads TGTGCCAGCCACAACGCCCTACCCGGGGAGCAGTACTTC.

V and J are TRBV7-2 and TRBJ2-7; 16 nucleotides match TRBD2. Germline-derived CDR1 and CDR2 are SGHTA and FQGNSA. The CDR3 runs to 16 residues. With 5 bases clipped from V and 4 bases from J, the junction kept 5 bases outside the gene matches. CDR3 loop: CASSPEGLAGGYEQYF. CDR3 nucleotides: TGTGCCAGCAGCCCAGAGGGACTAGCGGGAGGGTACGAGCAGTACTTC.